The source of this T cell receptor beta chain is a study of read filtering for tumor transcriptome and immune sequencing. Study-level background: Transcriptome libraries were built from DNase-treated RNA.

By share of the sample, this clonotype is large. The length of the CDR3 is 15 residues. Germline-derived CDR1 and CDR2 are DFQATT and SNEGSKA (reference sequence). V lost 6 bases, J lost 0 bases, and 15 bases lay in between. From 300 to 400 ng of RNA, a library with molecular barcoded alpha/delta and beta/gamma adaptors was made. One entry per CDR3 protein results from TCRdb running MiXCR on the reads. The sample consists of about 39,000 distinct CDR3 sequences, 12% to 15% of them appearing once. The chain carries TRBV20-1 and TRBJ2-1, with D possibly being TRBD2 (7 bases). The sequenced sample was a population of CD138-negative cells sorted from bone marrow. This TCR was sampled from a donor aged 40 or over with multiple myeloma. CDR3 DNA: TGCAGTGCAAGGGGGGGCGGAAGCTCCTACAATGAGCAGTTCTTC. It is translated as CSARGGGSSYNEQFF.